The rows below give T cell receptor beta chains drawn from one sample of a study of blood T cell repertoires in COVID-19. The method was immunoSEQ multiplex PCR; TCRdb's version includes in-frame clones alone and lacks a portion of them. This sample carries around 130,000 clones, roughly four fifths of them seen once, and the ten largest clones take around 2.4%. What was sequenced was PBMCs or T cells enriched from blood (not recorded which). These receptor sequences come from a man aged 40-49 years with acute COVID-19. Both conserved end residues are part of each CDR3. The order of the fields is D gene, J gene, clone size, V gene, CDR3 protein, CDR3 DNA. D genes are given only for firm matches. Rows give clone size only sometimes, using once, few, many, or a class for an expanded clone.

TRBD1	TRBJ1-2	-	TRBV25-1	CASSDPGQGGGYGYTF	TGTGCCAGCAGTGACCCCGGACAGGGGGGCGGCTATGGCTACACCTTC
-	TRBJ1-3	-	TRBV7-9	CASSYRVSGNTIYF	TGTGCCAGCAGCTACAGGGTTTCTGGAAACACCATATATTTT
-	TRBJ1-1	-	TRBV24-1	CATSDQNTEAFF	TGTGCCACCAGTGACCAGAACACTGAAGCTTTCTTT
-	TRBJ1-1	-	TRBV27	CASSLGQVNTEAFF	TGTGCCAGCAGTTTAGGGCAGGTGAACACTGAAGCTTTCTTT
-	TRBJ1-3	once	TRBV30	CAWSVYSGNTIYF	TGTGCCTGGAGTGTTTACTCTGGAAACACCATATATTTT
TRBD1	TRBJ1-5	-	TRBV27	CASRPGQQDQPQHF	TGTGCCAGCAGACCGGGACAGCAAGATCAGCCCCAGCATTTT
-	TRBJ2-3	-	TRBV9	CASSAPQRDTQYF	TGTGCCAGCAGCGCCCCCCAGAGGGATACGCAGTATTTT
-	TRBJ2-1	-	TRBV5-1	CASSPLELVDNEQFF	TGCGCCAGCAGCCCTCTGGAACTAGTGGACAATGAGCAGTTCTTC
TRBD2	TRBJ2-7	-	TRBV2	CASSPLAGGGDEQYF	TGTGCCAGCAGTCCCCTAGCGGGGGGCGGAGACGAGCAGTACTTC
TRBD1	TRBJ1-3	-	TRBV7-2	CASSPTGGGGNTIYF	TGTGCCAGCAGCCCCACAGGGGGTGGTGGAAACACCATATATTTT
TRBD2	TRBJ2-7	-	TRBV5-6	CASSWGGDEQYF	TGTGCCAGCAGCTGGGGGGGAGACGAGCAGTACTTC
TRBD2	TRBJ2-7	-	TRBV5-3	CARMKEAGSSYEQYF	TGTGCCAGAATGAAAGAAGCGGGGAGCTCCTACGAGCAGTACTTC
TRBD1	TRBJ2-6	-	TRBV6-4	CASSESRDRGPGANVLTF	TGTGCCAGCAGTGAAAGTAGAGACAGGGGGCCCGGGGCCAACGTCCTGACTTTC
-	TRBJ2-2	-	TRBV29-1	CSSLGLGGNTGELFF	TGCAGCTCGCTTGGGTTGGGGGGGAACACCGGGGAGCTGTTTTTT
-	TRBJ2-2	-	TRBV11-2	CASSFRTTGWTGELFF	TGTGCCAGCAGCTTCAGGACTACAGGTTGGACCGGGGAGCTGTTTTTT
-	TRBJ2-5	-	TRBV19	CASSIGQIQETQYF	TGTGCCAGTAGTATAGGACAGATACAAGAGACCCAGTACTTC
-	TRBJ2-1	-	TRBV5-1	CASSGRNEQFF	TGCGCCAGCAGCGGCAGAAATGAGCAGTTCTTC
-	TRBJ2-5	once	TRBV7-6	CASNYGTRETQYF	TGTGCCAGCAACTACGGGACTCGAGAGACCCAGTACTTC
-	TRBJ2-5	-	TRBV28	CASSLSRGWGETQYF	TGTGCCAGCAGTTTATCCAGGGGATGGGGGGAGACCCAGTACTTC
-	TRBJ1-1	-	TRBV6-5	CASSTPWNTEAFF	TGTGCCAGCAGTACTCCATGGAACACTGAAGCTTTCTTT
-	TRBJ2-5	once	TRBV3-1/TRBV3-2	CASSQLSQETQYF	TGTGCCAGCAGCCAATTGTCACAAGAGACCCAGTACTTC
TRBD1	TRBJ1-6	-	TRBV24-1	CATSPGQANSPLHF	TGTGCCACCAGTCCGGGACAGGCAAATTCACCCCTCCACTTT
TRBD2	TRBJ2-7	-	TRBV28	CASSPRGAGGFGEQYF	TGTGCCAGCAGTCCCCGGGGGGCGGGAGGGTTTGGCGAGCAGTACTTC
TRBD1	TRBJ1-2	-	TRBV7-3	CASSLTSTGGEGYTF	TGTGCCAGCAGCTTAACGAGCACAGGGGGCGAAGGCTACACCTTC
-	TRBJ1-2	-	TRBV28	CASSSQYGYTF	TGTGCCAGCAGTTCCCAATATGGCTACACCTTC
TRBD1	TRBJ2-7	-	TRBV19	CASSIYGTGSHEQYF	TGTGCCAGTAGTATTTACGGGACAGGGAGTCACGAGCAGTACTTC